There are a few counts of the clone carrying this T cell receptor (beta chain). Its antigen is unidentified. This specimen belongs to a study of T-cell memory formation after mild COVID-19. Background on the study: Clustering of TCRs was largely donor specific.

TCRdb itself ran the 5' RACE reads through MiXCR, one entry per CDR3 protein. The table records fewer than 500,000 distinct CDR3 sequences, roughly 25% of them present only once. Per germline, CDR1 SGHRS and CDR2 YFSETQ. The CDR3 has 15 residues. V shed 0 bases and J 5 bases; nucleotides not matched to a gene: 5. Points from the study as a whole: Clones that contracted from day 15 to 85 had balanced CD4/CD8; later expanders were CD4+ biased. That cross-reactive memory joined was suggested by some responding clones appearing in pre-infection memory. Clones which contracted sat mainly in CM and EM if CD4+, and in EMRA if CD8+.

The chain is built from TRBV5-1 and TRBJ2-1; TRBD2 aligns across 7 bases. The sample consisted of PBMCs or a T cell subset sorted from them (not recorded which). The source of this sequence is an adult woman who had mild COVID-19 (a few samples of this study predate the infection). Cell type and time point are not known. CDR3 protein: CASSLAGEGHNEQFF. CDR3 DNA sequence: TGCGCCAGCAGCTTGGCCGGGGAGGGGCACAATGAGCAGTTCTTC.